This T cell receptor (beta chain) was recovered during a study of blood T cell repertoires in COVID-19. Study background: In each case, the material was cDNA or gDNA derived from T cells, B-cell-depleted T cells, or PBMCs.

As originally analysed: How many nucleated cells were present was estimated from reference gene primer amplification. Here immunoSEQ multiplex PCR was the method, and the copy in TCRdb shows in-frame clones only, minus some. V and J calls and clone size are as listed in that table; D and trimming were resolved from the DNA. This repertoire shows fewer than 400,000 clones, around 83% found once; its top ten account for under 3%. In germline, CDR1 is MGHDK, CDR2 SYGVNS. V gave up 6 bases and J gave up 5 bases; unmatched junction bases: 14. The CDR3 loop spans 16 amino acids. This clone appeared a single time.

Sequencing input: peripheral blood. The sequence came from a man aged 30 to 39 with active or convalescent COVID-19. The V gene is TRBV25-1, the J gene TRBJ2-7, with TRBD1 matching over 9 bases. In DNA form, the CDR3 reads TGTGCCAGCAGCGACCCCGGGACAGGGAAATTCAACGAGCAGTACTTC. This translates into CASSDPGTGKFNEQYF.